This TCR beta chain was sequenced during a study of Ad26.COV2.S vaccination and SARS-CoV-2 variants. The germline V gene encodes CDR1 LGHNA and CDR2 YNFKEQ. Unmatched junction bases numbered 11, after V lost 7 bases and J lost 6 bases. CDR3 length equals 15 residues. General study points: Analyses of TCR breadth and depth may have underestimated total T cell responses.

Worth noting for this clone: Antigen: not known.

Some clones are missing from TCRdb's copy, which holds only in-frame ones; the method was immunoSEQ multiplex PCR. The data show under 95,000 clones, approximately 77% seen once. The genes are TRBV4-2 and TRBJ2-7; the match to TRBD2 covers 11 bases. The TCR comes from a human donor who had recovered from COVID-19. Sequences were derived from peripheral blood, sampled after recovery from COVID-19. CDR3 nucleotides: TGTGCCAGCACGCCGGGTCTAGCGGGAGGTCGCGAGCAGTACTTC. Translating gives CASTPGLAGGREQYF.